This paragraph reports one TCR beta chain. This clonotype was counted many times. Its antigen remains undetermined. No clone much larger than this one lies a single base away; base qualities are absent. Taken from the germline V gene, the CDR1 and CDR2 loops are SGHDN and FVKESK. The junction carries 13 bases between V and J, which are trimmed by 0 bases and 2 bases respectively. The CDR3, cysteine through phenylalanine, is 16 amino acids long. Only the CDR3 DNA is retained, 48 bases long and in frame from the first base. This entry belongs to a study of CD8 T cells in ankylosing spondylitis (dated by TCRdb to about 2017). In terms of the full investigation: The study profiled T cell receptor beta repertoires in healthy donors and ankylosing spondylitis patients to find disease-linked TCR variants. The whole study cohort included about a hundred healthy donors and under 30 ankylosing spondylitis patients. Samples of peripheral blood were taken, and for ankylosing spondylitis patients, synovial fluid was collected as well.

The research as a whole found: Blood from ankylosing spondylitis patients appeared to be characterized by a TCR beta motif made up of several highly homologous amino acid variants. The disease-linked clones had a CD8+ phenotype and were found at relatively low frequencies in peripheral blood. Some of the motif variants had been reported before in the synovial fluid and blood of reactive arthritis patients, a finding that suggests common disease-initiation mechanisms. According to the report, matched synovial fluid samples from ankylosing spondylitis patients were significantly enriched for the disease-linked clones.

Synovial fluid samples and blood samples obtained from the same ankylosing spondylitis patients were matched. Reads for this sample came from an Illumina HiSeq 2500. Quantitative 5'-RACE with molecular barcodes was the method used to prepare the TCR beta libraries. The paper's data handling went like this. To identify disease-linked TCR variants, a new computational method was used, one built on a probabilistic model of VDJ rearrangement. Starting from the raw public reads, TCRdb applied fastp trimming at Q25, assembled clones with MiXCR and retained in-frame beta chains. Every entry covers one CDR3 protein and lists the most common genes and DNA from its rows. The V and J calls come from TCRdb's annotation, not from the publication. This sample comprises about 140,000 distinct CDR3 sequences, roughly 8% of them detected only once. The ten largest account for 6% to 9.5% of the sample.

This receptor was taken from a male donor with ankylosing spondylitis. The sequenced sample was synovial fluid, either unsorted or a sorted T cell fraction (not recorded which). The receptor chain draws on TRBV14 and TRBJ1-1; the D segment could be TRBD1, given 5 matching bases. The CDR3 reads CASSQDFPGPNTEAFF. The DNA sequence is as follows: TGTGCCAGCAGCCAAGATTTCCCAGGGCCAAACACTGAAGCTTTCTTT.